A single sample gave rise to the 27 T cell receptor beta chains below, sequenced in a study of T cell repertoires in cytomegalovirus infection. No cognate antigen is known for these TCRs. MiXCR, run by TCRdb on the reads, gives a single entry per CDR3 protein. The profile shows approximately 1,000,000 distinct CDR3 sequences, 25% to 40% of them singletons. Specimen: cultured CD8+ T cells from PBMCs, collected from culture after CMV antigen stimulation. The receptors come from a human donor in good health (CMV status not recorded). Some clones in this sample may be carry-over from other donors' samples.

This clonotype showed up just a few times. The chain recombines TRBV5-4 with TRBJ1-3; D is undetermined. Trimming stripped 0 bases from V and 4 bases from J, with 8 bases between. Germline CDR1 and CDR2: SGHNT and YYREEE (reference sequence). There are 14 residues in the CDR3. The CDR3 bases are TGTGCCAGCAGCTTGGGAACATACGGAAACACCATATATTTT. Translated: CASSLGTYGNTIYF.

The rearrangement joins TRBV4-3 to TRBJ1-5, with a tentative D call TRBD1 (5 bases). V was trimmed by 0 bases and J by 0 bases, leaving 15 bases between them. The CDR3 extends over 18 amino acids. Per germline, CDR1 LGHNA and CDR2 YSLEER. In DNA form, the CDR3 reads TGCGCCAGCAGCCAAGAACAGGCACCAGCCTATAGCAATCAGCCCCAGCATTTT. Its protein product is CASSQEQAPAYSNQPQHF.

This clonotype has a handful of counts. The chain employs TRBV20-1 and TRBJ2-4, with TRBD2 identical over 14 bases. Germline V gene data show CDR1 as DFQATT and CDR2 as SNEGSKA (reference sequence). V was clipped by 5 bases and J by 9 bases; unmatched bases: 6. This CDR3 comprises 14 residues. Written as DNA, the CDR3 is TGCAGTGCTCGACTAGCGGGGGGGGAAAGCATTCAGTACTTC. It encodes CSARLAGGESIQYF.

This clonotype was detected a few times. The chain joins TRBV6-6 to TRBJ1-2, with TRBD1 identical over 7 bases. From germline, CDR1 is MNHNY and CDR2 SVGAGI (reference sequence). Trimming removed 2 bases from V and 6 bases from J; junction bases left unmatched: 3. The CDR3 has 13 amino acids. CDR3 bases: TGTGCCAGCAGTTACGTCAGGGGGGATGGCTACACCTTC. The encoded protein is CASSYVRGDGYTF.

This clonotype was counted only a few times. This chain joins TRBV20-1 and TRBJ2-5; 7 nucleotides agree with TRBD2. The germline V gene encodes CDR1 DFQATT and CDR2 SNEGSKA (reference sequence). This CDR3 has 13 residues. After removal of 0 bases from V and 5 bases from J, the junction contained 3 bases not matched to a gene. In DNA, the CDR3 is TGCAGTGCTAGAGATTGGGGGGGTGAGACCCAGTACTTC. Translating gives CSARDWGGETQYF.

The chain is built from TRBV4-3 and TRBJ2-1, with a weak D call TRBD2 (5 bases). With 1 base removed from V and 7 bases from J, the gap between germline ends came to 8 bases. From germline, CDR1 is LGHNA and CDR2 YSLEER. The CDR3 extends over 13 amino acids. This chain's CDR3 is CASSQAGDNEQFF. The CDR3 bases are TGCGCCAGCAGCCAAGCCGGGGATAATGAGCAGTTCTTC.

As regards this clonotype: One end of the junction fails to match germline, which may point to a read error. CDR3 sequence (DNA): TGTGCCAGCAGCCCCCGCATTGGGGTGGAGAGGGGATATAGCAATCAGCCCCGGCATTTT. Protein: CASSPRIGVERGYSNQPRHF. V usage is TRBV6-1 and J usage is TRBJ1-5; TRBD1 might be the D (5 bases). There are 20 residues in the CDR3. Germline V gene sequence: CDR1 MNHNS, CDR2 SASEGT.

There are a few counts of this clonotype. CDR3 nucleotides: TGTGCCAGCAGCTTAGAGCCACTAGCGGGGGGGGCCCTTTCCTACAATGAGCAGTTCTTC. Translation gives CASSLEPLAGGALSYNEQFF. V gene TRBV7-9 combines with J gene TRBJ2-1; 13 bases are a match to TRBD2. The germline gives CDR1 SEHNR, CDR2 FQNEAQ (reference sequence). This CDR3 is 20 amino acids long. With 1 base clipped from V and 1 base from J, the junction kept 10 bases outside the gene matches. Looking up the rest from reference TRBV7-9 and TRBJ2-1 gives the full variable domain: DTGVSQNPRHKITKRGQNVTFRCDPISEHNRLYWYRQTLGQGPEFLTYFQNEAQLEKSRLLSDRFSAERPKGSFSTLEIQRTEQGDSAMYLCASSLEPLAGGALSYNEQFFGPGTRLTVL.

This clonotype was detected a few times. The CDR3 here is CASSFSSPLHF. The CDR3 DNA reads TGTGCCAGCAGTTTCAGTTCACCCCTCCACTTT. The rearrangement links TRBV28 to TRBJ1-6; D remains unclear. The V gene lost 3 bases and the J gene lost 9 bases, with 3 bases spanning the gap. CDR1 is MDHEN, CDR2 SYDVKM, per germline. The CDR3 is 11 amino acids.

CDR3 DNA: TGTGCCACCAGTGACCGGGACAGCTACTCCACAGATACGCAGTATTTT. Its translation: CATSDRDSYSTDTQYF. The chain carries TRBV24-1 and TRBJ2-3, with 7 positions matching TRBD1. The CDR3 has 16 residues. Germline CDR1 is KGHDR and CDR2 is SFDVKD. The V segment lost 4 bases and the J segment 2 bases; nucleotides outside the gene matches: 8.

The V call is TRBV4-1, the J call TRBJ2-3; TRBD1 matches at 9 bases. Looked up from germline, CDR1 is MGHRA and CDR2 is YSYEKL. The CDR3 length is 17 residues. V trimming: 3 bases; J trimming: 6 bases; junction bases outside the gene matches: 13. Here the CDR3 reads CASSHPKRGQGGDTQYF. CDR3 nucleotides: TGCGCCAGCAGCCATCCCAAAAGGGGACAGGGAGGGGATACGCAGTATTTT.

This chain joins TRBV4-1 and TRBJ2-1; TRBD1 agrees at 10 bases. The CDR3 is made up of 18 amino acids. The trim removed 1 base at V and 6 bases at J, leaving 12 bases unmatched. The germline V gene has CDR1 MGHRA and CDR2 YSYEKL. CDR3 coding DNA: TGCGCCAGCAGCCAAGGGGGGACAGGGGTCGTTGTTATCAATGAGCAGTTCTTC. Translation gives CASSQGGTGVVVINEQFF.

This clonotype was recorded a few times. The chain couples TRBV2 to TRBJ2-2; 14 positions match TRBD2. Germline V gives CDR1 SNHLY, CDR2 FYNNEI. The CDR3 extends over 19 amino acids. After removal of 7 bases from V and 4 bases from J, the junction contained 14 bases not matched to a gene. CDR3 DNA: TGTGCCAGCATTCCGCCTTCGGGACTAGCGGGGGCGAGCACCGGGGAGCTGTTTTTT. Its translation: CASIPPSGLAGASTGELFF.

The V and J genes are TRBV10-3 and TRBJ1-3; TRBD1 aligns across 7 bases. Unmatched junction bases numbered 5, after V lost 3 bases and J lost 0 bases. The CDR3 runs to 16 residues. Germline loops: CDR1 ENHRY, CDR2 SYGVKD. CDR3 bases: TGTGCCATCAGTGACACGGACAGGAGCTCTGGAAACACCATATATTTT. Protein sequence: CAISDTDRSSGNTIYF.

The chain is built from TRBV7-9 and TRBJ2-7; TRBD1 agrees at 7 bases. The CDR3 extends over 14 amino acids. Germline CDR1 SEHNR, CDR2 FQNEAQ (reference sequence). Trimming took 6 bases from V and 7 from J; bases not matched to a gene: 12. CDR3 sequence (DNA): TGTGCCAGCAGGAAAACAGGGGAAGCAGGGGAGCAGTACTTC. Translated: CASRKTGEAGEQYF.

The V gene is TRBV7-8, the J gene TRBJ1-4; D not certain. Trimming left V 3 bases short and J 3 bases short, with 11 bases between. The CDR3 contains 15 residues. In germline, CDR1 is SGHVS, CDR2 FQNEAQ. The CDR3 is CASSFVYSANEKLFF. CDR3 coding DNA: TGTGCCAGCAGCTTCGTGTATTCGGCTAATGAAAAACTGTTTTTT.

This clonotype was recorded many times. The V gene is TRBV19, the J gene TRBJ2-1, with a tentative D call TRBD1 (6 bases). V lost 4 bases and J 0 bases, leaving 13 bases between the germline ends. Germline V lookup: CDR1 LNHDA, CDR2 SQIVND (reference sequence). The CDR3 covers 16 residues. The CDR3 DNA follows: TGTGCCAGTAGTAGGGAAGACAGGAGCTCCTACAATGAGCAGTTCTTC. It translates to CASSREDRSSYNEQFF.

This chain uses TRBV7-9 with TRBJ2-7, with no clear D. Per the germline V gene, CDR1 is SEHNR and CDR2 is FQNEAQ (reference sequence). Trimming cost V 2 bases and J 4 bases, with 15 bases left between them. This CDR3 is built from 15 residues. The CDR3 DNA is TGTGCCAGCAGCTTAAGTGACGCGGTCCCATACGAGCAGTACGTC. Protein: CASSLSDAVPYEQYV.

The CDR3 DNA sequence: TGTGCCAGCAGTTTGACTTCAAGCTCCTATAATTCACCCCTCCACTTT. It yields the protein CASSLTSSSYNSPLHF. The rearrangement joins TRBV7-6 to TRBJ1-6, with unresolved D. Per the germline V gene, CDR1 is SGHVS and CDR2 is FNYEAQ. Trimming took 6 bases from V and 0 from J, leaving 12 bases between them. CDR3 length equals 16 residues. Drawing the rest from reference TRBV7-6 and TRBJ1-6, the complete variable domain is GAGVSQSPRYKVTKRGQDVALRCDPISGHVSLYWYRQALGQGPEFLTYFNYEAQQDKSGLPNDRFSAERPEGSISTLTIQRTEQRDSAMYRCASSLTSSSYNSPLHFGNGTRLTVT.

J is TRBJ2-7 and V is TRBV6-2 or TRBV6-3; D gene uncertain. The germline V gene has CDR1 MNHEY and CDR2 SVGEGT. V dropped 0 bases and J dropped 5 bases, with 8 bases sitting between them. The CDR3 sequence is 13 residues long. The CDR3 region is CASSYSTVHEQYV. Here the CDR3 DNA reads TGTGCCAGCAGTTACTCGACCGTCCACGAGCAGTACGTC.

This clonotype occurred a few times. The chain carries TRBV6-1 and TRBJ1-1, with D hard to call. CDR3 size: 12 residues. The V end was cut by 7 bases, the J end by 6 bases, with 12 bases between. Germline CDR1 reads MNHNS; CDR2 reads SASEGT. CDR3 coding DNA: TGTGCCAGCATGCGCCTGGAAGCTGAAGCTTTCTTT. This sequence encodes CASMRLEAEAFF.

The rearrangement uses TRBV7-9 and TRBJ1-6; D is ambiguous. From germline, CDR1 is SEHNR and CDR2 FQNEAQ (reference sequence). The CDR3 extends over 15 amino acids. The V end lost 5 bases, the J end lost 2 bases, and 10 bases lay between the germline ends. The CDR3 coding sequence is TGTGCCAGCAGCAGCGCAACTGCCTATAATTCACCCCTCCACTTT. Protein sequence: CASSSATAYNSPLHF.

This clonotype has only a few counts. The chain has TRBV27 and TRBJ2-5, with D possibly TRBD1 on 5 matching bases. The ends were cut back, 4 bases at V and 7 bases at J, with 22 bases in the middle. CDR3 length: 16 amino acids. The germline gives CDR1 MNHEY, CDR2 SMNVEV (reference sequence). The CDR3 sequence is CASSSPLQDGSMTQYF. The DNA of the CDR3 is TGTGCCAGCAGTTCCCCTTTACAGGACGGTTCGATGACCCAGTACTTC.

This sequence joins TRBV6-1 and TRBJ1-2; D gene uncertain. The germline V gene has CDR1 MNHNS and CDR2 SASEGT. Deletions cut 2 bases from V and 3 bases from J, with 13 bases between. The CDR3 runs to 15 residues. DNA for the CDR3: TGTGCCAGCAGTGAATATGACCGACCAGACTATGGCTACACCTTC. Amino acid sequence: CASSEYDRPDYGYTF.

The CDR3 here is CASSYGYGTDQPQHF. CDR3 DNA sequence: TGTGCCAGCAGTTACGGATATGGGACGGATCAGCCCCAGCATTTT. The rearrangement links TRBV6-8 to TRBJ1-5; maybe TRBD1 (5 bases). The CDR3 runs 15 residues. The V and J ends lost 2 bases and 5 bases respectively, with 13 bases between them. Germline lookup yields CDR1 MNHGY and CDR2 SAAAGT.

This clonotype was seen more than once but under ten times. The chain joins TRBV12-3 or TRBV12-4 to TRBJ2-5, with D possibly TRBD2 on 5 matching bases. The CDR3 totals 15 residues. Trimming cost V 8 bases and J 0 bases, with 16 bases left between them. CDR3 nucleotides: TGTGCCAGCGGACTTATTGGGGAGTACCAAGAGACCCAGTACTTC. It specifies CASGLIGEYQETQYF.

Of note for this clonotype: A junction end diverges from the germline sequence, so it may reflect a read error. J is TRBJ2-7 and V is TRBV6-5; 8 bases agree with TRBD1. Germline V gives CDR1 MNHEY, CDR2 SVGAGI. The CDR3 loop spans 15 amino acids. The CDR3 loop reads CVSSYGQGGSYEQYF. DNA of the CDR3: TGTGTCAGCAGTTACGGACAGGGAGGTTCCTACGAGCAGTACTTC.